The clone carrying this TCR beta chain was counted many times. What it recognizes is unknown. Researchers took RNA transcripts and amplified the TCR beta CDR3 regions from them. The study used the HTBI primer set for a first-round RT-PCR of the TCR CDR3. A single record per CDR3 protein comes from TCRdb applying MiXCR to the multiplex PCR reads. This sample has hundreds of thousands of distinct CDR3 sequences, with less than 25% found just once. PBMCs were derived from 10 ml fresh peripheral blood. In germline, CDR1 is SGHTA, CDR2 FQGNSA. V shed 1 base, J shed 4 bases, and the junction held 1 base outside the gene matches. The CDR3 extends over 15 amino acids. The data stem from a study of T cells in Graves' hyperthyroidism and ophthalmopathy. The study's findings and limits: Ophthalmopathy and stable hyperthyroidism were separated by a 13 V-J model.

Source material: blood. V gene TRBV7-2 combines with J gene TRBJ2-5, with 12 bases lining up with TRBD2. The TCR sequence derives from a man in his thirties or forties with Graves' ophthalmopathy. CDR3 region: CASSLELAGGETQYF. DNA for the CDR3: TGTGCCAGCAGCTTAGAACTAGCGGGAGGAGAGACCCAGTACTTC.